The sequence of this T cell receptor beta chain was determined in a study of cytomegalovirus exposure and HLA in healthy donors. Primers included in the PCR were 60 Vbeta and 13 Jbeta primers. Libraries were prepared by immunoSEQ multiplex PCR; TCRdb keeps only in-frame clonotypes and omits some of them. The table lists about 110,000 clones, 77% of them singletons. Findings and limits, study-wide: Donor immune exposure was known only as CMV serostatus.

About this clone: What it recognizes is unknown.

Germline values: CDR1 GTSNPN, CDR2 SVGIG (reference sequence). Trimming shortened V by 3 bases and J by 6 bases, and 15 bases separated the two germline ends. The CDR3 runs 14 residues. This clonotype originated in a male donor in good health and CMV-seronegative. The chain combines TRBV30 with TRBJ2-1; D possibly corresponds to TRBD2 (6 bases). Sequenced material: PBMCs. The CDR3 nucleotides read TGTGCCTGGAGCTCGGGACTTCCCATCAATGAGCAGTTCTTC. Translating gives CAWSSGLPINEQFF.